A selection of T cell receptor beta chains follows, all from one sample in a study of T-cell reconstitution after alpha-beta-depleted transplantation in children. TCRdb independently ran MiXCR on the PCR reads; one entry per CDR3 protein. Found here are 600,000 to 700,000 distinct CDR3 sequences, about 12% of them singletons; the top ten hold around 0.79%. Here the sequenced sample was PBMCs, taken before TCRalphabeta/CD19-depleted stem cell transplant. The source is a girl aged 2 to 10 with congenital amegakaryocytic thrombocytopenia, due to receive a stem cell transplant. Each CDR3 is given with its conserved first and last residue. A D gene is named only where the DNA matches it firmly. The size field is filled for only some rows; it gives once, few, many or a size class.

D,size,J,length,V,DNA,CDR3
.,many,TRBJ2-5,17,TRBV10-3,TGTGCCATCAGTGAGTCGTTATTGTATAGGCGACAAGAGACCCAGTACTTC,CAISESLLYRRQETQYF
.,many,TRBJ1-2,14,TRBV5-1,TGCGCCAGCAGCTTGGCCGAAGCTAACTATGGCTACACCTTC,CASSLAEANYGYTF
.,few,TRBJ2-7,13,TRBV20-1,TGCAGTGCTGGCCCAGGGGGGACCTACGAGCAGTACTTC,CSAGPGGTYEQYF
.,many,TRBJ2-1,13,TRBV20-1,TGCAGTGCCGGGGAGGACTCCTACAATGAGCAGTTCTTC,CSAGEDSYNEQFF
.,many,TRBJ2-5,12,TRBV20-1,TGCAGTGCTAGTAGGGGGGGAGAGACCCAGTACTTC,CSASRGGETQYF
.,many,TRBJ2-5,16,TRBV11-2,TGTGCCAGCAGCTTAGGTAGCGTAATCGGAAAAGAGACCCAGTACTTC,CASSLGSVIGKETQYF
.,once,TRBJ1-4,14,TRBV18,TGTGCCAGCTCACGGCCGGGACCTGCTGAAAAACTGTTTTTT,CASSRPGPAEKLFF
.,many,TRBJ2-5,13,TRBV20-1,TGCAGTGCTAGGGGACCTTACCAAGAGACCCAGTACTTC,CSARGPYQETQYF
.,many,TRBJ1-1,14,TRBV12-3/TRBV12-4,TGTGCCAGCACCCGGGGGGGGCCGAACACTGAAGCTTTCTTT,CASTRGGPNTEAFF
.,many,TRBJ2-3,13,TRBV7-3,TGTGCCAGCAGCGTATCCGCCACAGATACGCAGTATTTT,CASSVSATDTQYF
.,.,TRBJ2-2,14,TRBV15,TGTGCCACCAGCAGAGAAGGAAGCGGAGGGGAGCTGTTTTTT,CATSREGSGGELFF
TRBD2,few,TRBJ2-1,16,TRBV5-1,TGCGCCAGCAGCATTGACGGGACTAGCGCCACGGGTGAGCAGTTCTTC,CASSIDGTSATGEQFF
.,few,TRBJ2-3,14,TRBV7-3,TGTGCCAGCAGCCCGGCCTCTAGCACAGATACGCAGTATTTT,CASSPASSTDTQYF
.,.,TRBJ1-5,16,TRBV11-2,TGTGCCAGCAGCCCCGGTACTGGGTTGGGCAATCAGCCCCAGCATTTT,CASSPGTGLGNQPQHF
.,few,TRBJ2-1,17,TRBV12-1,TGTGCCAGCAGCGCGCCTCCGGCCCTCCCTGCCTACAATGAGCAGTTCTTC,CASSAPPALPAYNEQFF
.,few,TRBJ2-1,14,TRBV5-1,TGCGCCAGCAGGCGTTGGGGATACGACAATGAGCAGTTCTTC,CASRRWGYDNEQFF
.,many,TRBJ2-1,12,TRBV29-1,TGCAGCGTTGGGGCAGTACCCAATGAGCAGTTCTTC,CSVGAVPNEQFF
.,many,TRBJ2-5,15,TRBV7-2,TGTGCCAGCAGCAGGCAGACAGCGGCACAAGAGACCCAGTACTTC,CASSRQTAAQETQYF
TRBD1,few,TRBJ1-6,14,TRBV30,TGTGCCTGGAGCCCAGGGATGGGACAGGGGCGCCTCCACTTT,CAWSPGMGQGRLHF
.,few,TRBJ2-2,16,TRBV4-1,TGCGCCAGCAGTTCACCGACAGGATCGGTCACCGGGGAGCTGTTTTTT,CASSSPTGSVTGELFF
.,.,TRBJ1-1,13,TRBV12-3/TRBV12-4,TGTGCCAGCAGACGACAGATGAACACTGAAGCTTTCTTT,CASRRQMNTEAFF
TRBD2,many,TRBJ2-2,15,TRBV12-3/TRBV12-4,TGTGCCAGCAGTCCAGCGGGAGCTGACACCGGGGAGCTGTTTTTT,CASSPAGADTGELFF
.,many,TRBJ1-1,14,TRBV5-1,TGCGCCAGCAGCTTGGCCGACCAGTACACTGAAGCTTTCTTT,CASSLADQYTEAFF
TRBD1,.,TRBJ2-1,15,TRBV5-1,TGCGCCAGCAGCCCCGGGACAGGGGGGCACAATGAGCAGTTCTTC,CASSPGTGGHNEQFF
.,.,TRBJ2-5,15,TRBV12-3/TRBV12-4,TGTGCCAGCAGCACCCTAGCTCTACCTTTTGAGACCCAGTACTTC,CASSTLALPFETQYF
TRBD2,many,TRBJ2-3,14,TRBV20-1,TGCAGTGCATTGGTTAGCGGGACCTGGGATACGCAGTATTTT,CSALVSGTWDTQYF
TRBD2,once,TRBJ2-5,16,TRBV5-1,TGCGCCAGCAGCTCAGCGGGAGGCGAGCTCCAAGAGACCCAGTACTTC,CASSSAGGELQETQYF
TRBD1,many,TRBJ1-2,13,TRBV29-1,TGCAGCGTCCGCGACAGGGCGGACTATGGCTACACCTTC,CSVRDRADYGYTF
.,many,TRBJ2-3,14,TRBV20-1,TGCAGTGCTAGTAGCCTAGCTATCACAGATACGCAGTATTTT,CSASSLAITDTQYF
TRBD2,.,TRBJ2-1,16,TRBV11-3,TGTGCCAGCAGCACGGGACTAGCGGGTACCTACAATGAGCAGTTCTTC,CASSTGLAGTYNEQFF
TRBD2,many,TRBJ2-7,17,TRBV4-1,TGCGCCAGCAGCTCGCGCTTGCTAGCGGGAGAAGGCGGCGAGCAGTACTTC,CASSSRLLAGEGGEQYF
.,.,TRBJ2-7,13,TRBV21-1,TGTGCCAGCAGCAGGGACAGGGGAAGATCTTTTTACTTC,CASSRDRGRSFYF
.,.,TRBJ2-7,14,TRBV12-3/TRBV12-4,TGTGCCAGCAGACTTGGGGGATCCCGGTACGAGCAGTACTTC,CASRLGGSRYEQYF
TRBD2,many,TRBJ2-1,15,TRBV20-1,TGCAGTGCTAGAAACGGGGCGGGAGTCTACAATGAGCAGTTCTTC,CSARNGAGVYNEQFF
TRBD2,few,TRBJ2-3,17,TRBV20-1,TGCAGTGCTCCAAATCCCGCGGGGACTACCCCCACAGATACGCAGTATTTT,CSAPNPAGTTPTDTQYF
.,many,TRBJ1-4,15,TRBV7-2,TGTGCCAGCAGCTCGTATATGGGAGGGACTGAAAAACTGTTTTTT,CASSSYMGGTEKLFF
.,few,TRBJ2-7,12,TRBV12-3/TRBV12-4,TGTGCCAGCAGTTTAGGTAGGACCGAGCAGTACTTC,CASSLGRTEQYF
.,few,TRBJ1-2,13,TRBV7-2,TGTGCCAGCAGCTTAACAAAGGACTATGGCTACACCTTC,CASSLTKDYGYTF
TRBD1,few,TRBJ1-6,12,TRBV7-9,TGTGCCAGCGACAGGGGGCAGGGACCCCTCCACTTT,CASDRGQGPLHF
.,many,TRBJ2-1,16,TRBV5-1,TGCGCCAGCAGCTCTCCCGACTCATCTACCTACAATGAGCAGTTCTTC,CASSSPDSSTYNEQFF
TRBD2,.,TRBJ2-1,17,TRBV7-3,TGTGCCAGCAGCTTAACGGGTAGGAGCCCTGGAGCGGGGGAGCAGTTCTTC,CASSLTGRSPGAGEQFF
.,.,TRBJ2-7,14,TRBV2,TGTGCCAGCAGTGAAATGGGGACATGGTACGAGCAGTACTTC,CASSEMGTWYEQYF
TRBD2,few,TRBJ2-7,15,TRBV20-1,TGCAGTGCCCGGGTCTGGAGCGGGAGTGGCTACGAGCAGTACTTC,CSARVWSGSGYEQYF
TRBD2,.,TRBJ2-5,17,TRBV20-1,TGCAGTGCTAGCGGGCTAGCGGGAGTGTCGGTACAAGAGACCCAGTACTTC,CSASGLAGVSVQETQYF
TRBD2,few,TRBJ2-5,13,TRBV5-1,TGCGCCAGCCGGACTAGCGGGATGGAGACCCAGTACTTC,CASRTSGMETQYF